Below, 16 T cell receptor beta chains from the same sample are listed, as sequenced in a study of cytomegalovirus exposure and HLA in healthy donors. The protocol was immunoSEQ multiplex PCR, while the TCRdb copy is restricted to in-frame clones and leaves out a portion. The repertoire has approximately 260,000 clones, approximately 86% of them found once; the top ten carry roughly 1%. Sample: PBMCs. These receptors came from a woman aged 18-29 years in good health and CMV-seronegative.

The chain is built from TRBV5-4 and TRBJ1-1; a weak D match, TRBD1 (6 bases). Looked up from germline, CDR1 is SGHNT and CDR2 is YYREEE (reference sequence). The CDR3 has 15 residues. Between the trimmed V and J ends, which lost 0 bases and 1 base, there was a span of 10 bases. Here the CDR3 reads CASSLAGQPNTEAFF. DNA for the CDR3: TGTGCCAGCAGCTTGGCCGGACAGCCGAACACTGAAGCTTTCTTT. Together with reference TRBV5-4 and TRBJ1-1, the CDR3 gives the full variable domain: ETGVTQSPTHLIKTRGQQVTLRCSSQSGHNTVSWYQQALGQGPQFIFQYYREEENGRGNFPPRFSGLQFPNYSSELNVNALELDDSALYLCASSLAGQPNTEAFFGQGTRLTVV.

This chain links TRBV5-1 with TRBJ2-7, with no clear D. This CDR3 region has 16 residues. The ends were cut back, 0 bases at V and 0 bases at J, with 13 bases in the middle. Looked up from germline, CDR1 is SGHRS and CDR2 is YFSETQ. The CDR3 region is CASSLGDSALSYEQYF. In DNA, the CDR3 is TGCGCCAGCAGCTTGGGAGACTCGGCACTCTCCTACGAGCAGTACTTC. Variable domain in full (rest from reference TRBV5-1 and TRBJ2-7): KAGVTQTPRYLIKTRGQQVTLSCSPISGHRSVSWYQQTPGQGLQFLFEYFSETQRNKGNFPGRFSGRQFSNSRSEMNVSTLELGDSALYLCASSLGDSALSYEQYFGPGTRLTVT.

This clone was recorded once. This chain uses TRBV5-1 with TRBJ2-1; D is undetermined. The ends were cut back, 4 bases at V and 2 bases at J, with 10 bases in the middle. This CDR3 region has 14 residues. CDR1 is SGHRS, CDR2 YFSETQ, per germline. CDR3 residues: CASSLSSAYNEQFF. The CDR3 DNA follows: TGCGCCAGCAGCCTATCCTCTGCCTACAATGAGCAGTTCTTC.

The rearrangement joins TRBV2 to TRBJ1-2, with D possibly TRBD1 on 5 matching bases. The CDR3 length is 14 residues. Trimming left V 6 bases short and J 3 bases short, with 14 bases between. From germline, CDR1 is SNHLY and CDR2 FYNNEI. The CDR3 sequence: CASRDAGFDYGYTF. CDR3 DNA sequence: TGTGCCAGCAGGGACGCAGGGTTTGACTATGGCTACACCTTC.

The chain uses TRBV4-2 and TRBJ1-2, with 7 bases that match TRBD1. In germline, CDR1 is LGHNA, CDR2 YNFKEQ. The CDR3 has 15 amino acids. Losses at the gene ends were 0 bases for V and 8 bases for J; bases not matched to a gene: 9. CDR3 loop: CASSQEGGAGLGYTF. The CDR3 DNA reads TGTGCCAGCAGCCAAGAAGGGGGCGCAGGCCTGGGCTACACCTTC.

The chain recombines TRBV19 with TRBJ1-1, with TRBD1 as a possible D gene (5 bases). Germline lookup yields CDR1 LNHDA and CDR2 SQIVND (reference sequence). V lost 6 bases, J lost 11 bases, and 25 bases lay in between. The CDR3 runs 15 residues. CDR3 loop: CASRSLGTSGQWAFF. As DNA, the CDR3 is TGTGCCAGTAGATCCCTAGGTACGTCAGGGCAGTGGGCTTTCTTT.

This clone was seen just once. V gene TRBV7-9 combines with J gene TRBJ1-2, with 7 bases fitting TRBD1. Germline CDR1 is SEHNR and CDR2 is FQNEAQ (reference sequence). The CDR3 sequence is 14 residues long. Trimming removed 1 base from V and 2 bases from J; junction bases left unmatched: 1. CDR3 amino acids: CASSLGDSNYGYTF. The CDR3, as DNA: TGTGCCAGCAGCTTAGGGGACAGCAACTATGGCTACACCTTC.

The V gene is TRBV7-2, the J gene TRBJ1-1; TRBD1 matches 8 bases. Germline V gene data show CDR1 as SGHTA and CDR2 as FQGNSA. V lost 5 bases and J lost 4; bases outside the gene matches: 6. The CDR3 totals 14 residues. The DNA of the CDR3 is TGTGCCAGCAGCCCCCCAACAGGGGGCACTGAAGCTTTCTTT. Its protein product is CASSPPTGGTEAFF.

V and J are TRBV5-4 and TRBJ1-6, with 8 nucleotides matching TRBD1. V lost 5 bases and J lost 3; bases outside the gene matches: 7. CDR3 size: 16 residues. Per germline, CDR1 SGHNT and CDR2 YYREEE (reference sequence). The CDR3 region is CASRSTGTGYNSPLHF. CDR3 in DNA: TGTGCCAGCAGGTCTACCGGGACAGGCTATAATTCACCCCTCCACTTT. Based on the CDR3 plus reference TRBV5-4 and TRBJ1-6, the full variable domain is ETGVTQSPTHLIKTRGQQVTLRCSSQSGHNTVSWYQQALGQGPQFIFQYYREEENGRGNFPPRFSGLQFPNYSSELNVNALELDDSALYLCASRSTGTGYNSPLHFGNGTRLTVT.

This rearrangement joins TRBV7-9 to TRBJ2-2; tentatively, D is TRBD2 (5 bases). Trimming took 0 bases from V and 6 from J, leaving 11 bases between them. The CDR3 is 15 residues long. Germline V gives CDR1 SEHNR, CDR2 FQNEAQ (reference sequence). In nucleotides, the CDR3 is TGTGCCAGCAGCTTAGCCCTAGCAGGACCCGGGGAGCTGTTTTTT. It is translated as CASSLALAGPGELFF.

The genes are TRBV9 and TRBJ2-3; tentatively, D is TRBD1 (6 bases). The CDR3 has 13 residues. Germline CDR1 reads SGDLS; CDR2 reads YYNGEE. V was shortened by 4 bases and J by 6 bases, with 12 bases between the two germline ends. CDR3 region: CASSPQGWDTQYF. CDR3 DNA sequence: TGTGCCAGCAGCCCACAGGGATGGGATACGCAGTATTTT.

The chain combines TRBV5-1 with TRBJ2-1, with D maybe TRBD2 (5 bases). Germline-derived CDR1 and CDR2 are SGHRS and YFSETQ. This CDR3 region has 15 residues. Deletions cut 0 bases from V and 4 bases from J, with 11 bases between. The CDR3 reads CASSLALVSYNEQFF. The CDR3 nucleotides are TGCGCCAGCAGCTTGGCACTAGTATCGTACAATGAGCAGTTCTTC.

This clone was picked up one time. This chain links TRBV2 with TRBJ2-7, with TRBD2 matching 15 bases. The J segment lost 6 bases and the V segment lost 6 bases, leaving 12 bases of the junction unmatched. Looked up from germline, CDR1 is SNHLY and CDR2 is FYNNEI. The CDR3 length is 17 residues. Here the CDR3 reads CASRRTSGRALLGEQYF. The DNA of the CDR3 is TGTGCCAGCAGAAGGACTAGCGGGAGGGCCCTCCTTGGCGAGCAGTACTTC.

The chain has TRBV28 and TRBJ1-1; D not certain. The germline CDR1 and CDR2 sequences are MDHEN and SYDVKM. The CDR3 loop spans 14 amino acids. V was trimmed by 3 bases and J by 1 base, leaving 9 bases between them. CDR3 loop: CASSFVAGNTEAFF. CDR3 bases: TGTGCCAGCAGTTTTGTTGCAGGGAACACTGAAGCTTTCTTT.

The chain carries TRBV2 and TRBJ2-1; 9 nucleotides agree with TRBD1. The CDR3 contains 12 residues. V lost 10 bases, J lost 4 bases, and 2 bases stayed unmatched. Germline V gene lookup returns CDR1 SNHLY and CDR2 FYNNEI. For the CDR3, the DNA is TGTGCCACCGGGACAGGGTACAATGAGCAGTTCTTC. This gives the protein CATGTGYNEQFF.

The rearrangement uses TRBV29-1 and TRBJ1-3; no clear D gene. The germline gives CDR1 SQVTM, CDR2 ANQGSEA. The length of the CDR3 is 14 residues. V lost 1 base and J 0 bases, leaving 7 bases between the germline ends. As DNA, the CDR3 is TGCAGCGTTGAAGCGGGGTTCTCTGGAAACACCATATATTTT. Its translation is CSVEAGFSGNTIYF.